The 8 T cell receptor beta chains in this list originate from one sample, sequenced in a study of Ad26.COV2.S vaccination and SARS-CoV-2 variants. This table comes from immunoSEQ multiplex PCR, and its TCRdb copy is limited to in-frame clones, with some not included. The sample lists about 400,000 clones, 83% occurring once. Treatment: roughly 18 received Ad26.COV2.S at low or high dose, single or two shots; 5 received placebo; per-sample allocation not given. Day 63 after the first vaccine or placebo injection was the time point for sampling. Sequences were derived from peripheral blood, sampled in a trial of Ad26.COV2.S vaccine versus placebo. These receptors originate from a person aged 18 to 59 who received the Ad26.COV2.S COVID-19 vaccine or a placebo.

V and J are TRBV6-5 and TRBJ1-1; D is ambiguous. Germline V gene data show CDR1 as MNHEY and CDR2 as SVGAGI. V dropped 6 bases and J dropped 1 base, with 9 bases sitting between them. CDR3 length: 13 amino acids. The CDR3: CASRFRQNTEAFF. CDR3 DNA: TGTGCCAGCAGGTTCAGGCAGAACACTGAAGCTTTCTTT.

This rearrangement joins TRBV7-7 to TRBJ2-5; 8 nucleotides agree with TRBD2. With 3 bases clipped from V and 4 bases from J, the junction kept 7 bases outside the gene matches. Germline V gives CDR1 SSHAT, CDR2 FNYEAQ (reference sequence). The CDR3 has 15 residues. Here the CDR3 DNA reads TGTGCCAGCAGCTTTGTCGGGGGGGCCGGAGAGACCCAGTACTTC. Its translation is CASSFVGGAGETQYF. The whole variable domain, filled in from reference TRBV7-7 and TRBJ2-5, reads GAGVSQSPRYKVTKRGQDVTLRCDPISSHATLYWYQQALGQGPEFLTYFNYEAQPDKSGLPSDRFSAERPEGSISTLTIQRTEQRDSAMYRCASSFVGGAGETQYFGPGTRLLVL.

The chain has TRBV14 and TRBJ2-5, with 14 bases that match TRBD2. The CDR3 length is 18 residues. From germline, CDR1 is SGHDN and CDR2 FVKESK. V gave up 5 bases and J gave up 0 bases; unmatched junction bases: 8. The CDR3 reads CASSAGTSGGPNQETQYF. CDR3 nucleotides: TGTGCCAGCAGCGCTGGGACTAGCGGGGGACCCAACCAAGAGACCCAGTACTTC.

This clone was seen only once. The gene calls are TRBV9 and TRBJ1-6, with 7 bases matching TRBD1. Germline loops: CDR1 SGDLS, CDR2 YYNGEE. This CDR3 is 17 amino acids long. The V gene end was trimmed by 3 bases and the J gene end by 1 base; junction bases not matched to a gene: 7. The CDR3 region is CASSAPGGRSYNSPLHF. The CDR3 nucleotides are TGTGCCAGCAGCGCCCCAGGGGGTAGATCCTATAATTCACCCCTCCACTTT. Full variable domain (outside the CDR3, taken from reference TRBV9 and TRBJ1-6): DSGVTQTPKHLITATGQRVTLRCSPRSGDLSVYWYQQSLDQGLQFLIQYYNGEERAKGNILERFSAQQFPDLHSELNLSSLELGDSALYFCASSAPGGRSYNSPLHFGNGTRLTVT.

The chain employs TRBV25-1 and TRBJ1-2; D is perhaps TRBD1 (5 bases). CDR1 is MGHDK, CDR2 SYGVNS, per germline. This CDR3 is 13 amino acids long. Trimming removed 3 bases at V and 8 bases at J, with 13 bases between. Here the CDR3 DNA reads TGTGCCAGCAGTGATGTCGGCGGGGCCGGCTACACCTTC. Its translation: CASSDVGGAGYTF.

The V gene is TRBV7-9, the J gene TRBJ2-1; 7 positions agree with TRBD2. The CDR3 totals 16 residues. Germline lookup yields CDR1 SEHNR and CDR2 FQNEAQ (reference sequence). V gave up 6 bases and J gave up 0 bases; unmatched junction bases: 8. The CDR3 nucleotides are TGTGCCAGCAGGAAGATTAGCGGGTCCTCCTACAATGAGCAGTTCTTC. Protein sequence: CASRKISGSSYNEQFF.

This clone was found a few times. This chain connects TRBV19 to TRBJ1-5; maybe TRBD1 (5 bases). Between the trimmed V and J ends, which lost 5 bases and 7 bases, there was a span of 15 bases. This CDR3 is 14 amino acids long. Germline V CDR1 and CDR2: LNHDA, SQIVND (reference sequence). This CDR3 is CASSGWGMGQPQHF. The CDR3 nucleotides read TGTGCCAGTAGTGGTTGGGGGATGGGGCAGCCCCAGCATTTT.

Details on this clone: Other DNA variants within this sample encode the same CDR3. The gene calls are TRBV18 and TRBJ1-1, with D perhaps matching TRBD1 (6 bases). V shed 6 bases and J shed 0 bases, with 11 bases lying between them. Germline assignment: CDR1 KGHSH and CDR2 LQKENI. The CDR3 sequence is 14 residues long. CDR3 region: CASSRDRLNTEAFF. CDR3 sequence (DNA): TGTGCCAGCTCCCGTGACAGGTTGAACACTGAAGCTTTCTTT.